The TCR beta chain described here comes from a study of T cells in Graves' hyperthyroidism and ophthalmopathy. Ten or more counts support this clonotype. Its antigen is undetermined. V lost 6 bases to trimming and J lost 1 base, with 15 bases between them. The CDR3 loop spans 15 amino acids. There were TCR beta CDR3 regions amplified from RNA transcripts. A set of HTBI primers served as the primers for a first-round RT-PCR of the TCR CDR3. MiXCR, applied by TCRdb to the multiplex PCR reads, yields one record per CDR3 protein. There are under 400,000 distinct CDR3 sequences in the sample; 21% occur only once, and 50% lies in the top ten. Study-wide results and limits: Ophthalmopathy was predicted by the model a median of roughly 6.6 months ahead of onset. Most thyroid clonotypes expanded above 0.001 were also detected in blood. A 13 V-J model separated ophthalmopathy from stable hyperthyroidism.

PBMCs were obtained from over 8.5 ml fresh peripheral blood. The gene calls are TRBV12-3 or TRBV12-4 and TRBJ1-1; TRBD1 might be the D (6 bases). Sequencing was performed on blood. The TCR sequence derives from a woman between 45 and 60 years old with Graves' hyperthyroidism. In DNA form, the CDR3 reads TGTGCCAGCAGACGTAATCCGACAGGGAACACTGAAGCTTTCTTT. Protein sequence: CASRRNPTGNTEAFF.